This T cell receptor beta chain was identified during a study of blood T cell repertoires in COVID-19. Details on this clone: Distinct nucleotide sequences in the sample also encode this CDR3.

Method: immunoSEQ multiplex PCR; TCRdb's copy keeps in-frame clones and lacks some. Counted here are about 250,000 clones, more than 75% occurring once; the ten biggest clones make up about 14%. Germline V gene sequence: CDR1 SQVTM, CDR2 ANQGSEA. V lost 6 bases to trimming and J lost 0 bases; unmatched junction nucleotides: 1. The CDR3 loop spans 13 amino acids. V is TRBV29-1 and J is TRBJ1-3; the match to TRBD1 covers 8 bases. Sequenced material: PBMCs or T cells enriched from blood (not recorded which). The receptor comes from a young man who had recovered from COVID-19. The CDR3 sequence: CSVGTGSGNTIYF. Here the CDR3 DNA reads TGCAGCGTCGGGACAGGCTCTGGAAACACCATATATTTT.